In its sample, the clone carrying this T cell receptor beta chain was seen a few times. What it binds is not known. These data originate in a study of T cells in localized non-small cell lung cancer. Regarding the study as a whole: Adjacent lung held a median approximately 57 of the top 100 tumor clones. Sequencing was restricted to one tumor region; therefore, heterogeneity remains possible. Longer overall survival was associated with a higher density of T cells in the blood.

Sequencing used immunoSEQ multiplex PCR; TCRdb keeps in-frame clones, though not all of them. The data hold 9,500 to 14,000 clones, with 29% observed a single time. The source material was lung tumor tissue, sampled before any cancer treatment. This receptor was identified in a man between 40 and 70 years old with stage I lung adenocarcinoma.

The CDR3 nucleotides read TGTGCCAGCAGTGAGGGTCACCGAAACACTGAAGCTTTCTTT. Protein product: CASSEGHRNTEAFF. The chain recombines TRBV9 with TRBJ1-1; D gene unclear. Germline CDR1 reads SGDLS; CDR2 reads YYNGEE. The CDR3 consists of 14 residues. V dropped 5 bases and J dropped 2 bases, with 13 bases sitting between them.